This paragraph covers one T cell receptor beta chain sequence. Its target is not known. This CDR3 is 16 amino acids long. Trimming cost V 5 bases and J 10 bases; bases outside gene matches: 11. Germline V lookup: CDR1 MDHEN, CDR2 SYDVKM. The assay was immunoSEQ multiplex PCR, and TCRdb's table has in-frame clones only and misses some. The sample carries 77,000 or so clones, approximately 89% recorded once. The sample comes from a study of OX40 agonist ivuxolimab in advanced cancers. Study information: Partial responses occurred in Three dose-escalation patients, one with hepatocellular carcinoma and two with cutaneous melanoma. Study-level points and caveats: Patients with a partial response at 0.1-3.0 mg/kg had among the lowest clonal expansion.

With autoimmune disease history or systemic immunosuppression, patients were excluded. The sequencing here drew on CD4+ or CD8+ T cells sorted from blood, taken in a trial of the OX40 agonist ivuxolimab. This clonotype was sampled from an adult with an advanced solid tumor such as melanoma, head and neck, liver or kidney cancer. This chain connects TRBV28 to TRBJ2-2, with 12 bases fitting TRBD2. This CDR3 reads CASSTRLAGESKELFF. CDR3 sequence (DNA): TGTGCCAGCAGTACTAGACTAGCGGGAGAGAGTAAGGAGCTGTTTTTT. Based on the CDR3 plus reference TRBV28 and TRBJ2-2, the full variable domain is DVKVTQSSRYLVKRTGEKVFLECVQDMDHENMFWYRQDPGLGLRLIYFSYDVKMKEKGDIPEGYSVSREKKERFSLILESASTNQTSMYLCASSTRLAGESKELFFGEGSRLTVL.